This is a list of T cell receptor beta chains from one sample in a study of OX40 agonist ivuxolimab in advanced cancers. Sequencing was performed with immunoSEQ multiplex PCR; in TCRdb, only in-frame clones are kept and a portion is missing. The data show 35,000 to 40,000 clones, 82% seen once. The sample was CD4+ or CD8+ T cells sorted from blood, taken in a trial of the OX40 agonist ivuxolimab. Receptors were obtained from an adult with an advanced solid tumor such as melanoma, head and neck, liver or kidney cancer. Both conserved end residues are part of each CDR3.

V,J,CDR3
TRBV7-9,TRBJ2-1,CASSSQRAGDYNEQFF
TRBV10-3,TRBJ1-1,CAIMGRQNTEAFF
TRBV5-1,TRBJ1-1,CASSLSPNTEAFF
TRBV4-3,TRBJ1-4,CASSRQGTNEKLFF
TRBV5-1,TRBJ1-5,CASSLQGNQPQHF
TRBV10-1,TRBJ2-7,CASSPGLARTYEQYF
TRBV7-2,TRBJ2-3,CASSHQGHPSTDTQYF
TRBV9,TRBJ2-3,CASSVAFTGTDTQYF
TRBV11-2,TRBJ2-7,CASSLDLDRPSYEQYF
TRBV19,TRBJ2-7,CASSTPGLAGDYEQYF
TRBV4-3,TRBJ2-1,CASSFRTSGLGNEQFF
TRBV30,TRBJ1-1,CAWSREGNTEAFF
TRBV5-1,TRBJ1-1,CASSLVSDGEAFF
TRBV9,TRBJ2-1,CASSVGRKGSYNEQFF
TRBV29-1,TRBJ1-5,CSVGGFNQPQHF
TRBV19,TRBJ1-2,CASSSGTGGLNYGYTF
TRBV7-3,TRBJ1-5,CASSLEQINQPQHF
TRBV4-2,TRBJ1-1,CASSQPDRGYNTEAFF
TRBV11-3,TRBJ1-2,CASSLGGDYGYTF
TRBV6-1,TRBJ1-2,CASSEGGGAWDGYTF
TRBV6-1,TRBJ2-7,CASSVRETHEQYF
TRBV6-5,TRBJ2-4,CASSLGDPKNIQYF
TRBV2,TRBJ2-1,CASQSLSSYNEQFF
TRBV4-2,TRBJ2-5,CASSQDLGQGETQYF
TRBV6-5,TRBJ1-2,CASSYSSGAGDYGYTF
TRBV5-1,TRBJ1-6,CASSPRDSYSPLHF
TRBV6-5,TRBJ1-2,CATYSRNYGYTF
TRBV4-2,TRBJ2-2,CASSQELLAGVAGELFF
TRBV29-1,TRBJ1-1,CLVGQALTEAFF
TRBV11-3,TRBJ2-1,CASSPGQYNEQFF
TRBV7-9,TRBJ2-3,CASSSQGTDTQYF
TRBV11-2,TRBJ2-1,CASSFLRGAYNEQFF
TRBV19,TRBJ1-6,CASSVGQKSSYNSPLHF